This T cell receptor beta chain was found in a study of blood T cell repertoires in COVID-19. About the study: Samples came from the United States, Italy and Spain, spanning acute and convalescent COVID-19.

Under the authors' procedure: Reference gene primer amplification gave nucleated cell count estimates. Assay: immunoSEQ multiplex PCR; the TCRdb copy retains only in-frame clones and omits some. For V, J and clone size, that table is used; D and trimming come from the DNA. The table lists about 54,000 clones, around four fifths of them singletons. The table lists this clone with a count of one. V shed 3 bases and J shed 2 bases, with 10 bases lying between them. The CDR3 extends over 14 amino acids. Germline V gene lookup returns CDR1 WNHNN and CDR2 SYGVQD (reference sequence). The source of this sequence is a man aged 50 or older with acute or convalescent COVID-19. The gene calls are TRBV10-1 and TRBJ1-1; D is unclear. The sequenced sample was peripheral blood. CDR3 in amino acids: CASSDGLRNTEAFF. The CDR3 DNA is TGCGCCAGCAGTGATGGCCTTCGAAACACTGAAGCTTTCTTT.